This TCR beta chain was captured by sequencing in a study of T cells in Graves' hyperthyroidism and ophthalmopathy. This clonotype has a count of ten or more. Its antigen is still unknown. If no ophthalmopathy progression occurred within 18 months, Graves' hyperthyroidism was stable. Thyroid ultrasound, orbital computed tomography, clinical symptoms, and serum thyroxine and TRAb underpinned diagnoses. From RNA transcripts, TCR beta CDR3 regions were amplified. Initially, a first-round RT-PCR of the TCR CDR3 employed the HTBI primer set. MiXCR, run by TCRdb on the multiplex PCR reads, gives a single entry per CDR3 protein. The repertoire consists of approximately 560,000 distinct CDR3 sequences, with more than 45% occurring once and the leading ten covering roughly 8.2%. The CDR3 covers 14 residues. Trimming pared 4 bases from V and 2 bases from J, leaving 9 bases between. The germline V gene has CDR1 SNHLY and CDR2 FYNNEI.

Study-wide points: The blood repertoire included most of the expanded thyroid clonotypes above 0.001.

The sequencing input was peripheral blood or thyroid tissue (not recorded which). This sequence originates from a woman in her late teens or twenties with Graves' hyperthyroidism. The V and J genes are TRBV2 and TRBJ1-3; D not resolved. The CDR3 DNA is TGTGCCAGCAGTGGAAGGGAGGCTGGAAACACCATATATTTT. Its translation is CASSGREAGNTIYF.